The text below deals with one TCR beta chain. Method: immunoSEQ multiplex PCR; TCRdb's copy keeps in-frame clones and lacks some. The top ten clones hold 1.5% to 2% of a sample with about 98,000 clones, more than 75% of them seen once. The data were obtained in a study of control samples from healthy donors and cancer patients. This TCR came from a man between 60 and 75 years old in good health. The sequencing input was blood.

The CDR3 nucleotides read TGTGCCAGCAGAAAAGCGGGATCGGACAATGAGCAGTTCTTC. Residues: CASRKAGSDNEQFF. The chain carries TRBV6-4 and TRBJ2-1; 7 nucleotides align to TRBD2. This CDR3 comprises 14 residues. Germline V gene lookup returns CDR1 MRHNA and CDR2 SNTAGT. The J segment lost 5 bases and the V segment lost 6 bases, leaving 7 bases of the junction unmatched.